This T cell receptor beta chain comes out of a study of shared clonotypes between healthy human individuals. Clones were read by immunoSEQ multiplex PCR, and TCRdb kept only the in-frame ones, dropping some. The sample consists of some 1 million clones, roughly 80% of them appearing once. Overall study results and limits: The diversity represented, both genetic and in exposure history, was limited by few donors. Relative to their counterparts shared across all four donors, non-shared clonotypes exhibited diminished generation probabilities.

In regard to this clone: Its matching antigen is unknown.

This CDR3 region has 14 residues. V lost 4 bases and J lost 2; bases outside the gene matches: 5. CDR1 and CDR2 from the germline V gene are SGHRS and YFSETQ. The donors were all Caucasian adults (living in Nashville, Tennessee). The specimen was memory CD4+ T cells sorted from blood. Subset denoted: CD45RA-negative fraction. This chain joins TRBV5-1 and TRBJ2-5; 7 nucleotides match TRBD2. This TCR was sampled from a man aged 18 to 29 in good health. Here the CDR3 DNA reads TGCGCCAGCAGCCTCGGGGGGAAACAAGAGACCCAGTACTTC. Protein: CASSLGGKQETQYF. The full variable domain, with the rest looked up from reference TRBV5-1 and TRBJ2-5, is KAGVTQTPRYLIKTRGQQVTLSCSPISGHRSVSWYQQTPGQGLQFLFEYFSETQRNKGNFPGRFSGRQFSNSRSEMNVSTLELGDSALYLCASSLGGKQETQYFGPGTRLLVL.